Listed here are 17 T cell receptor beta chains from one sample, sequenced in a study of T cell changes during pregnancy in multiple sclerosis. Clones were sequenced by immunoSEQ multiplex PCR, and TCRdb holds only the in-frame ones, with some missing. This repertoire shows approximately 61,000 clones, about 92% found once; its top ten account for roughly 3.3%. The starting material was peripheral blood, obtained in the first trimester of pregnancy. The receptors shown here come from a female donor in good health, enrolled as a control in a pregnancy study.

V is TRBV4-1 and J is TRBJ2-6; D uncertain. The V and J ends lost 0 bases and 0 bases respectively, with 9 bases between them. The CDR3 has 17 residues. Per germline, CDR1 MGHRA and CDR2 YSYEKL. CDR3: CASSQDGQLSGANVLTF. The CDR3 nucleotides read TGCGCCAGCAGCCAAGATGGGCAGCTCTCTGGGGCCAACGTCCTGACTTTC.

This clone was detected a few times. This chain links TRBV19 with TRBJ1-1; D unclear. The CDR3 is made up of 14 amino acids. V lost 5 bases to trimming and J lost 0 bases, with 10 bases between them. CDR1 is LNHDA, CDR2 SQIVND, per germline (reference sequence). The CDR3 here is CASSADIMNTEAFF. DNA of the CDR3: TGTGCCAGTAGTGCCGACATAATGAACACTGAAGCTTTCTTT.

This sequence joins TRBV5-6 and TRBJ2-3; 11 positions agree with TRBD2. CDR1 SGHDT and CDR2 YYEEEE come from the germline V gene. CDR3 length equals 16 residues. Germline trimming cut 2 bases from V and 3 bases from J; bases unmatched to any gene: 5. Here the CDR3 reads CASSFLGLAETDTQYF. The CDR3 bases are TGTGCCAGCAGCTTCCTGGGACTAGCGGAGACAGATACGCAGTATTTT.

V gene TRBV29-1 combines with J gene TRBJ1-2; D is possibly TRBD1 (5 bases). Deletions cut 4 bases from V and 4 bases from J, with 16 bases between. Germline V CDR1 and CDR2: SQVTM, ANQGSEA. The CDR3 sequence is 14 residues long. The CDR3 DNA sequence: TGCAGCGTTGGAGACCTAGGGGAGGGCTATGGCTACACCTTC. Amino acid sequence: CSVGDLGEGYGYTF.

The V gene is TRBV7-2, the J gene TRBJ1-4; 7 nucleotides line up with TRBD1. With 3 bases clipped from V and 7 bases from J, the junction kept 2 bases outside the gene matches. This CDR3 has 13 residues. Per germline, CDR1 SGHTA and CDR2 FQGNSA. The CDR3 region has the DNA TGTGCCAGCAGCTTGGGACAGCGTGAAAAACTGTTTTTT. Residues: CASSLGQREKLFF.

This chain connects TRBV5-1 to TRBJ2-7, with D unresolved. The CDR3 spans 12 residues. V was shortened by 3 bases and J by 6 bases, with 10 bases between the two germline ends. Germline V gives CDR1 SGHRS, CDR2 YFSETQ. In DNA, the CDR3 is TGCGCCAGCAGCTCCAACGGCGGCGAGCAGTACTTC. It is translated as CASSSNGGEQYF.

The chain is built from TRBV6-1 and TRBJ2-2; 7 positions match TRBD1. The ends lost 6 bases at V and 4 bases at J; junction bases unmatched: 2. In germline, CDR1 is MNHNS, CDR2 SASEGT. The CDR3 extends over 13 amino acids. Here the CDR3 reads CASSRTGTGELFF. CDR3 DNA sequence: TGTGCCAGCAGCAGGACAGGCACCGGGGAGCTGTTTTTT.

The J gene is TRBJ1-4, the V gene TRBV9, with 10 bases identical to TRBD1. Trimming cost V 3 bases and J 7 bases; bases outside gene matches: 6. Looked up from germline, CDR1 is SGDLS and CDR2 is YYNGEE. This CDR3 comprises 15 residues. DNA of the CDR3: TGTGCCAGCAGCGCAAGAGGACAGGGGGGTGAAAAACTGTTTTTT. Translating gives CASSARGQGGEKLFF. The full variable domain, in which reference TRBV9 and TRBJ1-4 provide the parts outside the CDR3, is DSGVTQTPKHLITATGQRVTLRCSPRSGDLSVYWYQQSLDQGLQFLIQYYNGEERAKGNILERFSAQQFPDLHSELNLSSLELGDSALYFCASSARGQGGEKLFFGSGTQLSVL.

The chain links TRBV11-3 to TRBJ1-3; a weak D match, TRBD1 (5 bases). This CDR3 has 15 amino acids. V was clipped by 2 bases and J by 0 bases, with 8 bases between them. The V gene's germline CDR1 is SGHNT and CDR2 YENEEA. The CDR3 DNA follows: TGTGCCAGCAGCTTACAGGGCTCCTCTGGAAACACCATATATTTT. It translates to CASSLQGSSGNTIYF.

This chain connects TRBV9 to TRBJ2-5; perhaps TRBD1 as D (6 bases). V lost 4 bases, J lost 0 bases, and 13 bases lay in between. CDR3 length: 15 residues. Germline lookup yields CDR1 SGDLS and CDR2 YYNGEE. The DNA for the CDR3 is TGTGCCAGCAGCCCATCCGGGACATACCAAGAGACCCAGTACTTC. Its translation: CASSPSGTYQETQYF.

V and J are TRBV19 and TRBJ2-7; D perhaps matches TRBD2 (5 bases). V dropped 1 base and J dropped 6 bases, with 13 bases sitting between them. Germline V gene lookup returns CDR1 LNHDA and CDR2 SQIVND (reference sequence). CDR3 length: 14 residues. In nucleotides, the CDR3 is TGTGCCAGTAGTATAGGTAGCGATGACTTCGAGCAGTACTTC. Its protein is CASSIGSDDFEQYF.

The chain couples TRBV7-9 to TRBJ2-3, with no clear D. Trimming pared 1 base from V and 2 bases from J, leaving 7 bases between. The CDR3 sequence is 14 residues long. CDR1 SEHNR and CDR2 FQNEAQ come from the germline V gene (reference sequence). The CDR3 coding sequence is TGTGCCAGCAGCTTAGAGCGAACCACAGATACGCAGTATTTT. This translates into CASSLERTTDTQYF.

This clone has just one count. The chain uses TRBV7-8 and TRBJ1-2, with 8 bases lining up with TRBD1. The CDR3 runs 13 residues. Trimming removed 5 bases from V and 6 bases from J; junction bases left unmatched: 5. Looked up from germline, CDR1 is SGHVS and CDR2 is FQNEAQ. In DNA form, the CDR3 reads TGTGCCAGCAGCCGGACAGGGCGAGATGGCTACACCTTC. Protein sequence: CASSRTGRDGYTF. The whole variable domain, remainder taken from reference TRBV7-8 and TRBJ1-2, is GAGVSQSPRYKVAKRGQDVALRCDPISGHVSLFWYQQALGQGPEFLTYFQNEAQLDKSGLPSDRFFAERPEGSVSTLKIQRTQQEDSAVYLCASSRTGRDGYTFGSGTRLTVV.

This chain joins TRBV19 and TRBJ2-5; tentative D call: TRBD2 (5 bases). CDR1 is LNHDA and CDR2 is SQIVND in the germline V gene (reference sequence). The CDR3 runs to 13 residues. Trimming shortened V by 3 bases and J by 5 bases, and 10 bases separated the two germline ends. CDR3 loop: CASSIRPGETQYF. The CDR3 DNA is TGTGCCAGTAGTATCCGGCCGGGGGAGACCCAGTACTTC.

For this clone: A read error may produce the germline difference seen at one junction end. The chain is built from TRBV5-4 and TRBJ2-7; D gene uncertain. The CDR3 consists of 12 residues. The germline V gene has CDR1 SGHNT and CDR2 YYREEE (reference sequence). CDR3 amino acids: CTSPAGSYEQYF. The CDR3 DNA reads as TGCACCAGCCCCGCAGGATCCTACGAGCAGTACTTC.

CDR3 bases: TGTGCCAGTAGTCTGGGAGGGAGAGGTGGGGTTCAGCCCCAGCATTTT. It encodes CASSLGGRGGVQPQHF. The rearrangement uses TRBV19 and TRBJ1-5; D is unclear. The CDR3 extends over 16 amino acids. V dropped 5 bases and J dropped 6 bases, with 20 bases sitting between them. CDR1 is LNHDA, CDR2 SQIVND, per germline (reference sequence).

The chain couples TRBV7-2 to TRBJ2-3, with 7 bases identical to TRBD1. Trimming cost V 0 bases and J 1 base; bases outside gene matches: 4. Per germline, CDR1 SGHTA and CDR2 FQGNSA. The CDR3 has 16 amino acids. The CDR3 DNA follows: TGTGCCAGCAGCTTAGCGACAGGGATGGGCACAGATACGCAGTATTTT. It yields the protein CASSLATGMGTDTQYF.